These 9 T cell receptor beta chains came from one sample sequenced in a study of T cell responses to AZD1222 COVID-19 vaccine. Sequencing was performed with immunoSEQ multiplex PCR; in TCRdb, only in-frame clones are kept and a portion is missing. The table lists under 130,000 clones, nearly 90% of them singletons, with roughly 2.5% in the top ten. The material was peripheral blood, obtained 28 days after the second AZD1222 dose. These receptors were obtained from an adult who received the AZD1222 COVID-19 vaccine.

The rearrangement uses TRBV23-1 and TRBJ1-3, with TRBD1 matching over 7 bases. TRBV23-1 falls under the ORF class, with uncertain function. Trimming cost V 6 bases and J 2 bases; bases outside gene matches: 13. The CDR3 has 17 amino acids. This CDR3 reads CASSPKRGRITGNTIYF. For the CDR3, the DNA is TGCGCCAGCAGCCCGAAGAGGGGGCGAATAACTGGAAACACCATATATTTT.

CDR3 amino acids: CATSRDGQLGNTIYF. CDR3 nucleotides: TGTGCCACCAGCAGAGACGGACAGCTCGGAAACACCATATATTTT. The rearrangement joins TRBV15 to TRBJ1-3; D perhaps matches TRBD1 (6 bases). CDR3 length: 15 residues. Trimming took 0 bases from V and 4 from J, leaving 10 bases between them. Germline V gene sequence: CDR1 LNHNV, CDR2 YYDKDF (reference sequence).

The CDR3 protein is CASSRDNRFPKNIQYF. The CDR3 nucleotides read TGTGCCAGCAGCAGGGACAACCGTTTCCCAAAAAACATTCAGTACTTC. V is TRBV11-1 and J is TRBJ2-4, with a tentative D call TRBD1 (6 bases). V was shortened by 5 bases and J by 4 bases, with 18 bases between the two germline ends. CDR1 and CDR2 from the germline V gene are SGHAT and FQDESV (reference sequence). The CDR3 is made up of 16 amino acids.

The rearrangement links TRBV7-9 to TRBJ1-2; D is perhaps TRBD1 (5 bases). The CDR3 is 14 residues long. V was pared by 8 bases and J by 5 bases, with 18 bases between. The germline gives CDR1 SEHNR, CDR2 FQNEAQ (reference sequence). The CDR3 spells CASLSGDGAYGYTF. CDR3 coding DNA: TGTGCCAGCCTAAGCGGGGACGGAGCTTATGGCTACACCTTC.

This rearrangement joins TRBV27 to TRBJ2-2; D not certain. The CDR3 loop spans 12 amino acids. CDR1 is MNHEY and CDR2 is SMNVEV in the germline V gene (reference sequence). V dropped 6 bases and J dropped 8 bases, with 10 bases sitting between them. This CDR3 is CASSSLQGELFF. DNA for the CDR3: TGTGCCAGCAGCTCCCTTCAAGGGGAGCTGTTTTTT.

The V call is TRBV6-4, the J call TRBJ2-2; 8 bases match TRBD2. The CDR3 contains 16 residues. Germline values: CDR1 MRHNA, CDR2 SNTAGT. Germline trimming cut 2 bases from V and 6 bases from J; bases unmatched to any gene: 8. The CDR3, as DNA: TGTGCCAGCAGTGACGCCCCGGGAGGGCCTCCCGGGGAGCTGTTTTTT. Translated: CASSDAPGGPPGELFF.

CDR3 residues: CASSFTSSGANVLTF. CDR3 coding DNA: TGCGCCAGCAGCTTTACGAGCTCTGGGGCCAACGTCCTGACTTTC. The chain links TRBV5-1 to TRBJ2-6; the D is unclear. Between the trimmed V and J ends, which lost 2 bases and 0 bases, there was a span of 6 bases. The CDR3 consists of 15 residues. Germline V gene data show CDR1 as SGHRS and CDR2 as YFSETQ.

The chain is built from TRBV4-2 and TRBJ1-6; no firm D call. Trimming shortened V by 5 bases and J by 2 bases, and 13 bases separated the two germline ends. The V gene's germline CDR1 is LGHNA and CDR2 YNFKEQ. There are 16 residues in the CDR3. The CDR3 nucleotides read TGTGCCAGCAGCTCTGACCCCCGGCCCTATAATTCACCCCTCCACTTT. It codes for CASSSDPRPYNSPLHF.

V is TRBV5-4 and J is TRBJ2-5; D perhaps matches TRBD2 (6 bases). Germline V gene data show CDR1 as SGHNT and CDR2 as YYREEE (reference sequence). There are 13 residues in the CDR3. V gave up 2 bases and J gave up 3 bases, with 8 bases separating them. CDR3 residues: CASSLGGKETQYF. The CDR3 DNA is TGTGCCAGCAGCTTAGGAGGGAAAGAGACCCAGTACTTC.